This TCR beta chain was sequenced during a study of cytomegalovirus exposure and HLA in healthy donors (dated by TCRdb to about 2017). Context from the whole study: An earlier analysis of 587 of the donors reported about 260 Gb of sequence data and approximately 120 million unique TCR beta sequences obtained from about 179 million T cells. An early release covering about 600 HLA-typed donors comprised approximately 300 gigabases of sequencing data and roughly 86 million unique TCR sequences. Of the roughly 410 genotyped donors, 65% to 90% were placed in the genetic ancestry cluster associated with self-reported Caucasian donors. The aim of the study was to test whether cataloging public T cell receptors could identify signatures of past pathogen exposure. The study profiled the T cell repertoires of about 640 subjects by immunosequencing and related them to cytomegalovirus serostatus. Besides the first cohort of hundreds of subjects, a separate validation cohort made up of roughly 120 different subjects was used. To predict cytomegalovirus infection status, the study combined high-throughput TCR immunosequencing, statistical association of individual TCRs with disease status, and machine learning. A later analysis re-analyzed previously published TCR beta repertoires from 550 to 700 donors and added high-resolution HLA genotyping to study TCR occurrence patterns. The later analysis used no new phenotypic data to find candidate immune exposures, relying instead on TCR beta sequences and their occurrence across donors. An earlier analysis of 500 to 650 of the donors applied high-throughput TCR beta sequencing to assess whether each TCR beta V gene segment acted as functional or pseudogenic. Alongside the repertoire data, information on donor age, sex, ethnicity and CMV serostatus was compiled. A later genetic analysis took genome-wide SNP genotypes for about three fifths of the roughly 700 donors and used that subset as a discovery cohort. Every discovery cohort repertoire had been produced on one sequencing platform. Both class I and class II loci were covered by HLA typing, at four-digit resolution. The number of typed donors differed by locus: about 620-630 for A, B, C, DRB1 and DQB1; 522 for DQA1; some 590 for DPA1; and roughly 490 for DPB1. Four to six DR-DQ haplotypes were handled as single units for association and clustering, since linkage in the cohort was strong. Among a few hundred genotyped donors of the cohort, an average of 235,054 unique TCR beta nucleotide sequences were sequenced per donor, roughly a sixth of them non-productive. Overall results and qualifications from the work: Because counts were too low, about 18 rarely observed V segments, including chromosome 9 orphons, were excluded from the earlier analysis of 587 of the donors. Correlated functional status among segregating V segments might reflect linkage disequilibrium, but an unknown experimental factor could not be ruled out. In an earlier analysis of approximately 590 of the donors, most TCR beta V segments were observed in productive rearrangements about 87% or about 30% of the time, broadly matching IMGT annotations. In a later analysis, most CMV-associated TCR beta chains were found to appear HLA-restricted, with HLA associations seemingly driven largely by CMV exposure. Because HLA typing was unavailable for some donors at each locus, only the typed subset was used in association tests. Presence/absence analyses assumed roughly uniform sequencing depth across donors, an assumption that may not hold. A later analysis reported that several top co-occurrence clusters appeared linked to parvovirus B19, influenza, CMV and Epstein-Barr virus. While some public TCRs were present in many individuals, most TCR sequences turned up only very rarely across donors. An association between a missense DCLRE1C variant and V-gene and J-gene trimming of TCR beta chains was found in a later genetic analysis and replicated in an independent cohort. Compared with equally common non-associated chains, HLA-associated TCR beta chains in a later analysis were more clonally expanded and had lower generation probabilities. A further reported finding was that TCR beta sequences accurately predicted the HLA-A and HLA-B alleles for most subjects in the first cohort. Strong co-occurrence of HLA alleles, especially DR and DQ, made assigning TCR associations to individual alleles difficult. The sequencing pipeline was judged likely to have produced a cluster of highly shared sequence variants as a technical artifact. The only immune exposure information available for the cohort was CMV serostatus. It was suggested by the authors that the approach could potentially be generalized to other disease states and immunological phenotypes. In vitro tests confirmed that a few of the cytomegalovirus-associated TCR beta chains recognize cytomegalovirus antigens. In a later analysis, 16,951 TCR beta sequences were associated with specific HLA alleles at a false discovery rate of 0.05. The study listed 150 to 200 TCR beta chains as associated with cytomegalovirus. Cytomegalovirus status was reported to be diagnosed by the classifier with high specificity and sensitivity in both the original and validation cohorts. Compared with the 666-donor mean, donors in an Asian-associated ancestry cluster had fewer N-insertions in productive TCRs, according to a later genetic analysis. This cohort had only TCR beta chains sequenced, and the lack of alpha or paired-chain data limited which features could be detected. A later analysis found that TCR association rates varied across HLA loci, with DRB1 alleles showing the most associated TCRs and HLA-C alleles the fewest. Some IMGT-functional V segments, including TRBV6-2 and TRBV6-3, could not be told apart with the 87-base-pair reads, so those segments were excluded.

Notes on this clone: Its antigen is unknown. No base quality information exists; no much larger clone differs at one position.

CDR1 and CDR2 are read off the germline V gene (reference sequence) as SEHNR and FQNEAQ. The CDR3 contains 13 residues, cysteine and phenylalanine counted. This entry keeps only the CDR3 DNA: 39 bases, framed from base 1. For this chain, trimming is 3 bases at the V end and 2 bases at the J end, and the number of junction bases without a gene match is 0. The cohort was made up of 666 healthy bone marrow donors. At the time of sampling, every cohort member was nominally healthy, though immune exposures that went unrecorded were likely present. The donor was CMV seropositive and belonged to the group of 250 to 300 seropositive cohort members. Every donor gave a peripheral blood sample, and the peripheral blood mononuclear cells from that sample were used for TCR beta sequencing. Genomic DNA was extracted from the blood cell samples with the Qiagen DNeasy Blood Extraction Kit. Library construction relied on the immunoSEQ multiplex PCR assay. The multiplex PCR relied on a mix of 60 forward primers for TCR Vbeta segments and 13 reverse primers for TCR Jbeta segments. The CDR3 region of rearranged TCR beta genes was amplified from genomic DNA by a multiplex PCR assay. On the Illumina HiSeq System, the amplified TCR beta libraries were sequenced as 87-base-pair reads. On the authors' methods: Across the 700 or so repertoires, a later analysis counted 78 million or so unique TCR beta chains, 9 million to 14 million of which were shared by at least two donors. To remove PCR and sequencing errors, raw reads were error-corrected and collapsed into unique sequences using a nearest-neighbor algorithm that merged closely related sequences. CDR3 sequences were aligned to IMGT reference sequences to assign V, D and J gene segments. For a sequence to be retained, at least a six-nucleotide match to both a V gene segment and a J gene segment was required. Rearrangements were called productive when the CDR3 lacked stop codons and stayed in frame with V and J; all others were non-productive. Following IMGT convention, CDR3 was defined as the stretch from the second conserved V-encoded cysteine up to the conserved J-encoded phenylalanine. The earlier analysis of a few hundred of the donors excluded sequences that lacked an unambiguous match to a single V gene segment. In an earlier analysis of 450 to 750 of the donors, a V segment was called functional when productive rearrangements were above 56.7%, and segregating when the standard deviation between donors exceeded 5%. A statistical classification framework was built for diagnosing cytomegalovirus status from the catalog of TCR beta chain sequences. In a later analysis, V and J genes were assigned by comparing TCR nucleotide sequences against IMGT/GENE-DB human TR gene sequences. Using the TCRdist pipeline, a later analysis assigned CDR3 sequences along with most-parsimonious VDJ recombination scenarios. A later analysis defined each TCR beta chain by its CDR3 amino acid sequence plus V-gene family, and excluded reads lacking a unique V-gene family. As a way to deal with suspected cross-contamination and a sequencing artifact, a later analysis dropped 500 to 700 nucleotide sequences that were highly shared and had low generation probability. For each public chain, a later analysis derived a clonal expansion index from normalized ranks of inferred template counts within each repertoire. In a later analysis, generation probabilities were computed using a VDJ recombination model fitted to out-of-frame rearrangements, and the results were checked against IGoR. In a later analysis, hypergeometric tests were used to score TCR-TCR, TCR-HLA and TCR-CMV co-occurrence, with a repertoire-size bias correction applied to TCR pairs. False discovery rates were estimated in a later analysis by permuting HLA or CMV assignments 20 times. A later analysis grouped co-occurring TCRs with DBSCAN, adding TCRdist sequence similarity when clustering within HLA-allele-positive subsets. For co-occurrence clustering, repertoires with fewer than 30,000 or more than 120,000 public chains were excluded, along with four or five repertoires with anomalous nucleotide sharing. This is the immuneACCESS table as TCRdb keeps it, with only in-frame sequences that have V and J called. A part of the clones is gone; compared with another copy, unresolved V genes explain less than half, and the rest is unexplained. V and J calls and clone size come straight from that table; D and trimming were deduced from the DNA. In all, the sample holds some 130,000 clones, and about 78% of those were seen once. Of the sample, around 4.2% is held by the ten largest clones.

The chain is assembled from TRBV7-9 and TRBJ1-2; TRBD1 matches 7 bases in the middle. The source is a man in his forties or fifties in good health and CMV-seropositive. Material: PBMCs. The CDR3: CASSLGQNYGYTF. The nucleotides are TGTGCCAGCAGCTTGGGACAGAACTATGGCTACACCTTC. Extended through the reference TRBV7-9 and TRBJ1-2 proteins, this CDR3 yields the full variable domain: DTGVSQNPRHKITKRGQNVTFRCDPISEHNRLYWYRQTLGQGPEFLTYFQNEAQLEKSRLLSDRFSAERPKGSFSTLEIQRTEQGDSAMYLCASSLGQNYGYTFGSGTRLTVV.